Listed here are 29 T cell receptor beta chains from one sample, sequenced in a study of tissue T cells after allogeneic stem cell transplantation. The method was immunoSEQ multiplex PCR; TCRdb's version includes in-frame clones alone and lacks a portion of them. The sample consists of 8,000 or so clones, over 70% of them appearing once. The sample in question was skin, obtained at autopsy. Receptors were obtained from a male patient older than 55 with steroid-refractory graft-versus-host disease after an allogeneic stem cell transplant. Some T cells may be the graft donor's.

This clone has only a few counts. The J gene is TRBJ1-2, the V gene TRBV24-1, with TRBD1 as a possible D gene (5 bases). The V end was cut by 0 bases, the J end by 8 bases, with 15 bases between. CDR1 is KGHDR, CDR2 SFDVKD, per germline. This CDR3 spans 15 amino acids. The CDR3 DNA sequence: TGTGCCACCAGTGATTTGCACTCCACCGGGGGAGGCTACACCTTC. This codes for CATSDLHSTGGGYTF.

V gene TRBV11-2 combines with J gene TRBJ2-1; tentative D call: TRBD1 (6 bases). The germline V gene encodes CDR1 SGHAT and CDR2 FQNNGV. The germline V and J ends were trimmed by 2 bases and 7 bases, with 12 bases remaining between them. The CDR3 runs 14 residues. In nucleotides, the CDR3 is TGTGCCAGCAGCTTAACAGGGAAAGGGAATGAGCAGTTCTTC. Protein: CASSLTGKGNEQFF.

This rearrangement joins TRBV5-6 to TRBJ2-5; 7 bases are a match to TRBD1. Trimming at V came to 4 bases and at J to 5 bases, leaving 8 bases not matched to a gene. CDR1 is SGHDT and CDR2 is YYEEEE in the germline V gene. CDR3 size: 14 residues. CDR3 nucleotides: TGTGCCAGCAGCATCTACAGGGGTTGGGAGACCCAGTACTTC. It yields the protein CASSIYRGWETQYF.

This chain uses TRBV1 with TRBJ2-7; the table's TRBD1 call for D was not verified on the DNA. TRBV1 is assigned pseudogene status. This CDR3 comprises 15 residues. The CDR3 region is CTSSQDRNRPSPQYF. The DNA for the CDR3 is TGCACCAGCAGCCAAGATCGGAACAGGCCCAGCCCACAGTACTTC.

This chain links TRBV28 with TRBJ2-5; D possibly corresponds to TRBD2 (7 bases). The CDR3 spans 14 residues. V was clipped by 6 bases and J by 5 bases, with 16 bases between them. CDR1 is MDHEN and CDR2 is SYDVKM in the germline V gene. CDR3 sequence reads: CASRLGGRIETQYF. The CDR3 coding sequence is TGTGCCAGCAGACTGGGGGGGCGGATCGAGACCCAGTACTTC.

This chain joins TRBV5-6 and TRBJ2-7; 7 nucleotides agree with TRBD2. The CDR3 consists of 16 residues. Germline V gene lookup returns CDR1 SGHDT and CDR2 YYEEEE. V was pared by 4 bases and J by 3 bases, with 13 bases of the junction left unmatched. DNA for the CDR3: TGTGCCAGCAGCAACGGCGTAGGACTAGTTATCTACGAGCAGTACTTC. It is translated as CASSNGVGLVIYEQYF.

This clone came up once. The rearrangement uses TRBV24-1 and TRBJ2-5; 7 nucleotides agree with TRBD1. From germline, CDR1 is KGHDR and CDR2 SFDVKD. CDR3 length: 13 residues. Losses at the gene ends were 9 bases for V and 7 bases for J; bases not matched to a gene: 10. The CDR3 spells CATSTGISSTQYF. The CDR3 region has the DNA TGTGCCACCTCGACAGGGATCTCTTCGACCCAGTACTTC.

The chain carries TRBV11-3 and TRBJ2-7; D call uncertain. Trimming pared 0 bases from V and 3 bases from J, leaving 6 bases between. Germline V gives CDR1 SGHNT, CDR2 YENEEA. The CDR3 consists of 13 residues. The CDR3, as DNA: TGTGCCAGCAGCTTAGACACCCACTACGAGCAGTACTTC. Residues: CASSLDTHYEQYF.

This rearrangement joins TRBV5-4 to TRBJ1-3, with D hard to call. The length of the CDR3 is 14 residues. V was pared by 0 bases and J by 0 bases, with 4 bases between. Germline V gene data show CDR1 as SGHNT and CDR2 as YYREEE (reference sequence). The CDR3 bases are TGTGCCAGCAGCTTGGGCAGCTCTGGAAACACCATATATTTT. Encoded protein: CASSLGSSGNTIYF.

J is TRBJ2-7 and V is TRBV24-1; the D call may be TRBD1 or TRBD2 (5 bases each). Germline V gene sequence: CDR1 KGHDR, CDR2 SFDVKD. This CDR3 is built from 15 residues. The V end was cut by 2 bases, the J end by 3 bases, with 13 bases between. The CDR3 DNA reads TGTGCCACCAGTGATTCTTCGGGGCCGGACTACGAGCAGTACTTC. Amino acids: CATSDSSGPDYEQYF.

This clone was counted a few times. The rearrangement joins TRBV5-6 to TRBJ2-5; maybe TRBD1 (6 bases). CDR1 SGHDT and CDR2 YYEEEE come from the germline V gene. V shed 4 bases and J shed 6 bases, with 22 bases lying between them. CDR3 size: 16 residues. The CDR3 sequence is CASSGLDRTGRKTQYF. The CDR3 DNA reads as TGTGCCAGCAGCGGCTTGGATCGTACAGGGCGAAAGACCCAGTACTTC. Full variable domain (outside the CDR3, taken from reference TRBV5-6 and TRBJ2-5): DAGVTQSPTHLIKTRGQQVTLRCSPKSGHDTVSWYQQALGQGPQFIFQYYEEEERQRGNFPDRFSGHQFPNYSSELNVNALLLGDSALYLCASSGLDRTGRKTQYFGPGTRLLVL.

This clone appeared once. In nucleotides, the CDR3 is TGTGCCAGCAGTTACTACTCCCTAGCGGGGGGGCGGACAGAGACCCAGTACTTC. This sequence encodes CASSYYSLAGGRTETQYF. This chain links TRBV6-2 or TRBV6-3 with TRBJ2-5; 12 nucleotides line up with TRBD2. The CDR3 is made up of 18 amino acids. CDR1 is MNHEY and CDR2 is SVGEGT in the germline V gene. The junction had 10 bases not matched to a gene; V was cut back by 1 base and J by 4 bases.

V usage is TRBV30 and J usage is TRBJ1-1; possibly TRBD1 for D (5 bases). CDR3 length: 14 residues. In germline, CDR1 is GTSNPN, CDR2 SVGIG (reference sequence). The V and J ends lost 4 bases and 0 bases respectively, with 12 bases between them. This CDR3 reads CAWTWGGMNTEAFF. CDR3 coding DNA: TGTGCCTGGACCTGGGGGGGGATGAACACTGAAGCTTTCTTT.

This clone appeared once. V and J are TRBV5-4 and TRBJ1-2; 7 nucleotides align to TRBD1. This CDR3 has 14 amino acids. From germline, CDR1 is SGHNT and CDR2 YYREEE (reference sequence). Trimming cost V 2 bases and J 2 bases; bases outside gene matches: 3. The CDR3: CASSLKGQNYGYTF. CDR3 sequence (DNA): TGTGCCAGCAGCTTAAAGGGACAGAACTATGGCTACACCTTC. Based on the CDR3 plus reference TRBV5-4 and TRBJ1-2, the full variable domain is ETGVTQSPTHLIKTRGQQVTLRCSSQSGHNTVSWYQQALGQGPQFIFQYYREEENGRGNFPPRFSGLQFPNYSSELNVNALELDDSALYLCASSLKGQNYGYTFGSGTRLTVV.

The rearrangement links TRBV6-5 to TRBJ1-2; TRBD1 is a possible D gene (5 bases). Germline V CDR1 and CDR2: MNHEY, SVGAGI. Trimming took 1 base from V and 8 from J, leaving 11 bases between them. The CDR3 covers 13 residues. The CDR3 is CASSYLGHRGYTF. As DNA, the CDR3 is TGTGCCAGCAGTTACTTAGGACATCGAGGCTACACCTTC.

V gene TRBV2 combines with J gene TRBJ2-7; D remains unclear. Germline CDR1 reads SNHLY; CDR2 reads FYNNEI. V was clipped by 7 bases and J by 6 bases, with 13 bases between them. There are 12 residues in the CDR3. CDR3 in amino acids: CASKSQPPEQYF. The CDR3 coding sequence is TGTGCCAGCAAATCACAACCCCCCGAGCAGTACTTC. Variable domain in full (rest from reference TRBV2 and TRBJ2-7): EPEVTQTPSHQVTQMGQEVILRCVPISNHLYFYWYRQILGQKVEFLVSFYNNEISEKSEIFDDQFSVERPDGSNFTLKIRSTKLEDSAMYFCASKSQPPEQYFGPGTRLTVT.

This clone was observed a few times. Here the CDR3 reads CASSSGTGRSNQPQHF. The CDR3 coding sequence is TGTGCCAGTAGTTCCGGGACAGGGCGGTCCAATCAGCCCCAGCATTTT. This chain connects TRBV19 to TRBJ1-5; 9 bases fit TRBD1. The germline V gene encodes CDR1 LNHDA and CDR2 SQIVND (reference sequence). V trimming: 5 bases; J trimming: 3 bases; junction bases outside the gene matches: 8. The CDR3 is made up of 16 amino acids.

The chain uses TRBV27 and TRBJ2-7; TRBD2 matches 12 bases. CDR3 length: 13 residues. Germline V gene lookup returns CDR1 MNHEY and CDR2 SMNVEV (reference sequence). J was trimmed by 1 base and V by 10 bases; bases with no gene match: 2. DNA of the CDR3: TGTGCCACCGGACTAGCGGGGTCCTACGAGCAGTACTTC. Translation gives CATGLAGSYEQYF.

V usage is TRBV18 and J usage is TRBJ1-1; 8 bases fit TRBD1. V gave up 2 bases and J gave up 3 bases; unmatched junction bases: 8. The CDR3 has 16 residues. Germline V lookup: CDR1 KGHSH, CDR2 LQKENI. The CDR3 spells CASSPLTGVRDTEAFF. CDR3 coding DNA: TGTGCCAGCTCACCATTGACAGGGGTAAGGGACACTGAAGCTTTCTTT.

V and J are TRBV3-1 (or the pseudogene TRBV3-2) and TRBJ1-3; D gene uncertain. Trimming pared 3 bases from V and 0 bases from J, leaving 6 bases between. Germline CDR1 and CDR2: LGHDT and YNNKEL (reference sequence). The CDR3 loop spans 14 amino acids. The CDR3 region is CASSQDFSGNTIYF. DNA of the CDR3: TGTGCCAGCAGCCAGGATTTCTCTGGAAACACCATATATTTT.

The chain has TRBV27 and TRBJ2-1, with TRBD2 as a possible D gene (6 bases). V was pared by 5 bases and J by 12 bases, with 17 bases between. Germline values: CDR1 MNHEY, CDR2 SMNVEV (reference sequence). This CDR3 is 13 amino acids long. CDR3 amino acids: CASSHGLGGGQFF. CDR3 DNA: TGTGCCAGCAGTCACGGGCTGGGGGGTGGGCAGTTCTTC.

This sequence joins TRBV7-9 and TRBJ1-1; no clear D. Trimming took off 6 bases at V and 2 bases at J, with 13 bases between the two ends. Germline-derived CDR1 and CDR2 are SEHNR and FQNEAQ (reference sequence). CDR3 size: 14 residues. The DNA for the CDR3 is TGTGCCAGCAGTCCTACAGAGACCAACACTGAAGCTTTCTTT. It codes for CASSPTETNTEAFF.

V is TRBV9 and J is TRBJ1-2; TRBD1 matches 7 bases. Germline V CDR1 and CDR2: SGDLS, YYNGEE. V lost 0 bases to trimming and J lost 5 bases; unmatched junction nucleotides: 10. The length of the CDR3 is 16 residues. CDR3 sequence (DNA): TGTGCCAGCAGCGTAGGACTGGCAACAGGGGAATATGGCTACACCTTC. Translating gives CASSVGLATGEYGYTF.

The chain is built from TRBV10-2 and TRBJ1-1; D remains unclear. Germline CDR1 is WSHSY and CDR2 is SAAADI. The CDR3 runs to 13 residues. Trimming stripped 8 bases from V and 1 base from J, with 11 bases between. The CDR3 DNA reads TGCGCCAGCTTCGTGATGGGGAACACTGAAGCTTTCTTT. Amino acid sequence: CASFVMGNTEAFF.

This chain uses TRBV6-4 with TRBJ1-3; TRBD1 matches 9 bases. V lost 6 bases to trimming and J lost 0 bases; unmatched junction nucleotides: 3. CDR1 and CDR2 (germline): MRHNA, SNTAGT. The CDR3 sequence is 15 residues long. The CDR3 region has the DNA TGTGCCAGCAGGGACAGGGGATTCTCTGGAAACACCATATATTTT. Encoded protein: CASRDRGFSGNTIYF.

The chain has TRBV2 and TRBJ1-1, with a weak D call TRBD1 (6 bases). Trimming removed 1 base at V and 11 bases at J, with 11 bases between. This CDR3 is 12 amino acids long. The germline V gene has CDR1 SNHLY and CDR2 FYNNEI. CDR3 region: CASSEVRTEAFF. The CDR3 DNA is TGTGCCAGCAGTGAAGTTCGGACAGAGGCTTTCTTT.

The chain uses TRBV5-4 and TRBJ2-5; D gene unclear. The ends were cut back, 5 bases at V and 5 bases at J, with 13 bases in the middle. Germline V gene lookup returns CDR1 SGHNT and CDR2 YYREEE (reference sequence). The CDR3 has 13 amino acids. In DNA, the CDR3 is TGTGCCAGCAGATCTGAGGCTTTGGAGACCCAGTACTTC. The encoded protein is CASRSEALETQYF.

This chain uses TRBV3-1 (or the pseudogene TRBV3-2) with TRBJ2-2, with D possibly TRBD1 on 5 matching bases. Germline CDR1 reads LGHDT; CDR2 reads YNNKEL (reference sequence). This CDR3 spans 16 amino acids. V was cut by 0 bases and J by 6 bases, with 14 bases left in between. The CDR3 DNA sequence: TGTGCCAGCAGCCAAGAATTGGCAGGGATGCCCGGGGAGCTGTTTTTT. Its protein is CASSQELAGMPGELFF.

This sequence joins TRBV2 and TRBJ2-7, with 11 nucleotides matching TRBD1. V was clipped by 1 base and J by 2 bases; unmatched bases: 1. There are 15 residues in the CDR3. CDR1 is SNHLY, CDR2 FYNNEI, per germline. The CDR3 reads CASSEGTGGTYEQYF. CDR3 nucleotides: TGTGCCAGCAGTGAAGGGACAGGGGGCACCTACGAGCAGTACTTC.